These T cell receptor beta chains were read from a single sample in a study of regulatory T cells in long-lasting Graves disease. MiXCR, applied by TCRdb to the multiplex PCR reads, yields one record per CDR3 protein. The sample lists around 450,000 distinct CDR3 sequences; 16% were seen once. The same sample was also studied in work on T cells in Graves' hyperthyroidism and ophthalmopathy.

This specimen was peripheral blood mononuclear cells (PBMCs), taken at new diagnosis, from a patient treated with antithyroid drugs. Receptor source: a man aged 40-49 years with Graves disease. Both conserved end residues are part of each CDR3. A D gene is named only where the DNA matches it firmly. Clone size is stated in some rows and not others, as once, few, many or a class when expanded.

.	TRBV12-3/TRBV12-4	TRBJ2-1	few	CASSFGGESYNEQFF	TGTGCCAGCAGTTTCGGCGGGGAAAGTTACAATGAGCAGTTCTTC
.	TRBV3-1	TRBJ2-5	few	CASSQMGARETQYF	TGTGCCAGCAGCCAAATGGGGGCCCGGGAGACCCAGTACTTC
.	TRBV12-3/TRBV12-4	TRBJ1-1	many	CASSFGRNTEAFF	TGTGCTAGCAGCTTCGGGAGAAACACTGAAGCTTTCTTT
TRBD2	TRBV6-2/TRBV6-3	TRBJ2-1	many	CASSYSKGLASSYNEQFF	TGTGCCAGCAGTTACTCAAAGGGACTAGCGAGTTCCTACAATGAGCAGTTCTTC
TRBD2	TRBV7-3	TRBJ2-7	many	CASSLREGLGEQYF	TGTGCCAGCAGCTTAAGGGAGGGCCTCGGCGAGCAGTACTTC
.	TRBV19	TRBJ1-6	.	CASSIRRGTHVPLHF	TGTGCCAGTAGTATCCGCCGAGGGACGCATGTACCCCTCCACTTT
.	TRBV5-1	TRBJ2-7	.	CASSADYTYEQYF	TGCGCCAGCAGCGCAGACTATACCTACGAGCAGTACTTC
.	TRBV20-1	TRBJ1-4	.	CSARDLRGTNEKLFF	TGCAGTGCTAGAGATCTGAGGGGGACTAATGAAAAACTGTTTTTT
.	TRBV13	TRBJ1-1	many	CASSGTIEAFF	TGTGCCAGCAGCGGGACAATTGAAGCTTTCTTT
.	TRBV2	TRBJ2-7	many	CASSHDNYEQYF	TGTGCCAGCAGCCATGACAACTACGAGCAGTACTTC
.	TRBV30	TRBJ2-2	many	CAWNGGTGELFF	TGTGCCTGGAACGGGGGCACCGGGGAGCTGTTTTTT
.	TRBV6-1	TRBJ1-1	.	CASKYGRGNTEAFF	TGTGCCAGCAAGTATGGCAGGGGGAACACTGAAGCTTTCTTT
.	TRBV28	TRBJ1-2	few	CASSLVPVEGYTF	TGTGCCAGCAGTTTAGTCCCAGTCGAAGGCTACACCTTC
.	TRBV28	TRBJ2-1	few	CASSSLVSSDEQFF	TGTGCCAGCAGTTCACTAGTTTCATCCGATGAGCAGTTCTTC
TRBD2	TRBV7-9	TRBJ2-5	many	CASSRGLPETQYF	TGTGCCAGCAGCCGGGGACTACCAGAGACCCAGTACTTC
.	TRBV7-9	TRBJ1-1	many	CASSARGRLGATEAFF	TGTGCCAGCAGCGCCAGGGGTCGCCTGGGGGCTACTGAAGCTTTCTTT
.	TRBV28	TRBJ2-5	many	CASNAEKETQYF	TGTGCCAGCAACGCTGAAAAAGAGACCCAGTACTTC
.	TRBV3-1	TRBJ2-3	many	CASSKDQLASDTQYF	TGTGCCAGCAGCAAGGATCAACTAGCTTCAGATACGCAGTATTTT
.	TRBV18	TRBJ2-1	many	CASSPLSNEQFF	TGTGCCAGCAGTCCTCTATCCAATGAGCAGTTCTTC
.	TRBV30	TRBJ1-1	few	CAWYGPLGRNEAFF	TGTGCCTGGTATGGACCATTGGGGAGGAATGAAGCTTTCTTT
TRBD2	TRBV11-2	TRBJ2-7	many	CASSPPTRLAGARSYEQYF	TGTGCCAGCAGCCCACCTACAAGACTAGCGGGGGCCCGCTCCTACGAGCAGTACTTC
.	TRBV5-1	TRBJ2-7	many	CASSSRPREQYF	TGCGCCAGCAGCTCCCGTCCGCGAGAGCAGTACTTC
TRBD2	TRBV12-3/TRBV12-4	TRBJ2-1	few	CATTRGAGGYNEQFF	TGTGCCACCACCCGGGGGGCGGGAGGGTACAATGAGCAGTTCTTC
.	TRBV28	TRBJ2-5	many	CASTVFGTQETQYF	TGTGCCAGCACCGTCTTCGGGACACAAGAGACCCAGTACTTC
TRBD1	TRBV28	TRBJ2-3	many	CASSFQGADTQYF	TGTGCCAGCAGTTTCCAGGGGGCAGATACGCAGTATTTT
TRBD2	TRBV4-2	TRBJ2-1	few	CASSPNSGRVEQFF	TGTGCCAGCAGCCCCAATAGCGGGAGGGTTGAGCAGTTCTTC
.	TRBV4-1	TRBJ2-7	few	CASSQVVRAYEQYF	TGCGCCAGCAGCCAAGTAGTCCGAGCCTACGAGCAGTACTTC
TRBD1	TRBV2	TRBJ1-5	many	CASTGQRSNQPQHF	TGTGCCAGCACGGGACAGAGAAGCAATCAGCCCCAGCATTTT
.	TRBV6-6	TRBJ1-3	.	CASSYSTRGAGNTIYF	TGTGCCAGCAGTTACTCGACTCGGGGAGCTGGAAACACCATATATTTT
.	TRBV2	TRBJ2-3	few	CAIFRVIKDTQYF	TGTGCCATTTTCAGGGTCATTAAAGATACGCAGTATTTT
TRBD1	TRBV5-1	TRBJ1-4	many	CASSPGDRGYDEKLFF	TGCGCCAGCAGCCCGGGGGACAGGGGTTATGATGAAAAACTGTTTTTT
.	TRBV28	TRBJ1-1	many	CASSLPLGRGEAFF	TGTGCCAGCAGTTTACCTCTTGGCAGGGGTGAAGCTTTCTTT
TRBD2	TRBV5-6	TRBJ2-3	.	CASSFLGLAGIDTQYF	TGTGCCAGCAGCTTCCTAGGACTAGCGGGAATAGATACGCAGTATTTT
TRBD1	TRBV4-2	TRBJ1-1	few	CASSQETGQGELAFF	TGTGCCAGCAGCCAAGAGACGGGACAGGGCGAACTAGCTTTCTTT
.	TRBV12-3/TRBV12-4	TRBJ1-1	many	CASSFDGTEAFF	TGTGCCAGCAGTTTTGATGGTACTGAAGCTTTCTTT
.	TRBV7-9	TRBJ2-3	many	CASSLDVTGTDTQYF	TGTGCCAGCAGTTTGGATGTAACAGGGACAGATACGCAGTATTTT
TRBD2	TRBV6-2/TRBV6-3	TRBJ2-1	many	CASSYRSSGSRNEQFF	TGTGCCAGCAGTTACAGGTCCAGCGGGAGCCGCAATGAGCAGTTCTTC
.	TRBV20-1	TRBJ2-7	many	CSARARGAYEQYF	TGCAGTGCTAGGGCCCGCGGAGCTTACGAGCAGTACTTC
TRBD2	TRBV6-5	TRBJ2-1	.	CASSSTSEHNEQFF	TGTGCCAGCAGTTCTACTAGCGAGCACAATGAGCAGTTCTTC
.	TRBV12-3/TRBV12-4	TRBJ2-6	many	CASSLSASGANVLTF	TGTGCCAGCAGCTTATCCGCCTCTGGGGCCAACGTCCTGACTTTC
TRBD2	TRBV29-1	TRBJ2-3	.	CSVEPGLAGVRDTQYF	TGCAGCGTTGAACCGGGACTAGCGGGAGTACGAGATACGCAGTATTTT
TRBD1	TRBV6-1	TRBJ2-7	many	CASGGTGVYEQYF	TGTGCCAGCGGCGGGACAGGGGTCTACGAGCAGTACTTC
.	TRBV5-5	TRBJ2-4	few	CASSFTVGKNIQYF	TGTGCCAGCAGCTTCACGGTGGGCAAAAACATTCAGTACTTC
.	TRBV5-6	TRBJ2-7	few	CASKTTPQEKQYF	TGTGCCAGCAAGACGACCCCGCAGGAAAAGCAGTACTTC
.	TRBV28	TRBJ1-5	few	CASSFGQLLNQPQHF	TGTGCCAGCAGTTTCGGGCAATTACTTAATCAGCCCCAGCATTTT
TRBD1	TRBV7-3	TRBJ2-1	many	CASSPGQGTDEQFF	TGTGCCAGCAGCCCGGGACAGGGGACCGATGAGCAGTTCTTC
.	TRBV18	TRBJ2-7	many	CASSSRVEQYF	TGTGCCAGCTCATCCAGGGTCGAGCAGTACTTC
TRBD1	TRBV28	TRBJ1-2	many	CASSPGQPNYTF	TGTGCCAGCAGTCCGGGACAGCCCAACTACACCTTC
TRBD2	TRBV5-1	TRBJ2-5	.	CASSLEGLAGVGETQYF	TGCGCCAGCAGCTTGGAGGGACTAGCGGGAGTAGGTGAGACCCAGTACTTC
TRBD2	TRBV11-2	TRBJ2-7	few	CASSHSGGRGPSLHEQYF	TGTGCCAGCAGCCATTCTGGCGGGAGGGGCCCATCCCTACACGAGCAGTACTTC